This TCR beta chain derives from a study of blood T cells in healthy people across ages. Germline lookup yields CDR1 SGDLS and CDR2 YYNGEE. The CDR3 covers 15 residues. A second PCR of roughly 7 to 11 cycles used a sample-barcoded 5' primer and a J-beta primer mix. TCRdb re-derived calls from the 5' RACE reads in MiXCR, one entry per CDR3 protein. The sample contains approximately 800,000 distinct CDR3 sequences, 35% to 40% of which appear only once. This receptor was obtained from a man younger than 35 in good health. Sequencing used blood. The chain links TRBV9 to TRBJ2-1, with D perhaps assigned TRBD1 or TRBD2 (6 bases each). TRBJ2-7 matches the DNA end more closely, so the J call is doubtful. In nucleotides, the CDR3 is TGTGCCAGCAGCGTGCCGGGGGCAGCGTACAATGAGCAGTACTTC. Translating gives CASSVPGAAYNEQYF.